Following are 20 T cell receptor beta chains from one sample sequenced in a study of shared clonotypes between healthy human individuals (dated by TCRdb to about 2020). Library creation used the immunoSEQ multiplex PCR assay. This immuneACCESS table, as held by TCRdb, lists in-frame sequences with V and J called but not all clones. Of the missing ones, under half trace to an unresolved V gene in checked studies; the others have no known cause. The table for this sample lists 2 million to 3 million clones; just over 90% of them were counted only once. Over 0.12% of the sample belongs to the ten largest clones. The sample consisted of naive CD4+ T cells sorted from blood. Per the publication, the cell subset or site label means: CD45RA+ positively selected. The receptors originated from a man between 18 and 29 years old in good health.

In this sample, this clone turned up a few times. The same CDR3 arises from other DNA sequences in this sample as well. This rearrangement joins TRBV7-2 to TRBJ1-5, with D perhaps TRBD1 (5 bases). This CDR3 has 14 residues. CDR1 is SGHTA and CDR2 is FQGNSA in the germline V gene. Trimming stripped 2 bases from V and 3 bases from J, with 8 bases between. Here the CDR3 reads CASSLSRDNQPQHF. The CDR3 region has the DNA TGTGCCAGCAGCTTATCCAGGGACAATCAGCCCCAGCATTTT.

The chain joins TRBV5-6 to TRBJ2-5; D remains ambiguous. The CDR3 length is 14 residues. Germline CDR1 reads SGHDT; CDR2 reads YYEEEE. V lost 4 bases and J lost 2, with 12 bases in between. Here the CDR3 DNA reads TGTGCCAGCAGCCCCTCCGGCTATCAAGAGACCCAGTACTTC. It encodes CASSPSGYQETQYF. The variable domain in full, completed from reference TRBV5-6 and TRBJ2-5, reads DAGVTQSPTHLIKTRGQQVTLRCSPKSGHDTVSWYQQALGQGPQFIFQYYEEEERQRGNFPDRFSGHQFPNYSSELNVNALLLGDSALYLCASSPSGYQETQYFGPGTRLLVL.

This clone was counted a single time. The chain links TRBV9 to TRBJ1-3, with unresolved D. Germline V gene sequence: CDR1 SGDLS, CDR2 YYNGEE. CDR3 size: 15 residues. The germline V and J ends were trimmed by 3 bases and 0 bases, with 10 bases remaining between them. CDR3 bases: TGTGCCAGCAGCGCCGAGGACGGCTCTGGAAACACCATATATTTT. This sequence encodes CASSAEDGSGNTIYF.

Points on this clone: Other DNA variants within this sample encode the same CDR3. The chain couples TRBV9 to TRBJ2-5; 13 nucleotides align to TRBD2. V lost 0 bases, J lost 2 bases, and 1 base stayed unmatched. Per the germline V gene, CDR1 is SGDLS and CDR2 is YYNGEE. This CDR3 has 16 residues. The DNA for the CDR3 is TGTGCCAGCAGCGTAGGGGGACTAGCGGGGCAAGAGACCCAGTACTTC. This sequence encodes CASSVGGLAGQETQYF.

The V call is TRBV7-9, the J call TRBJ1-2, with TRBD1 matching over 8 bases. Trimming at V came to 5 bases and at J to 2 bases, leaving 10 bases not matched to a gene. Germline V lookup: CDR1 SEHNR, CDR2 FQNEAQ (reference sequence). The CDR3 has 16 residues. The DNA for the CDR3 is TGTGCCAGCAGCCCTACGGCCGGACAGGGAAACTATGGCTACACCTTC. Its protein product is CASSPTAGQGNYGYTF.

J is TRBJ2-5 and V is TRBV9, with D perhaps matching TRBD1 (6 bases). V gave up 4 bases and J gave up 5 bases, with 15 bases separating them. The CDR3 has 14 residues. CDR1 is SGDLS, CDR2 YYNGEE, per germline. CDR3 DNA: TGTGCCAGCAGCCGAGAGGGGGTCGCGGAGACCCAGTACTTC. Its protein product is CASSREGVAETQYF.

The rearrangement links TRBV5-5 to TRBJ2-2; 9 bases map to TRBD2. Per germline, CDR1 SGHKS and CDR2 YYEKEE (reference sequence). The V segment lost 3 bases and the J segment 0 bases; nucleotides outside the gene matches: 3. This CDR3 is built from 16 residues. CDR3 DNA: TGTGCCAGCAGCTACGGACTAGCGCCGAACACCGGGGAGCTGTTTTTT. Translating it yields CASSYGLAPNTGELFF.

This rearrangement joins TRBV5-1 to TRBJ2-1; 7 positions match TRBD2. Germline CDR1 is SGHRS and CDR2 is YFSETQ. J was trimmed by 8 bases and V by 4 bases; bases with no gene match: 9. The CDR3 contains 14 residues. CDR3 in amino acids: CASSPGLGKDEQFF. The CDR3 region has the DNA TGCGCCAGCAGCCCTGGACTAGGGAAGGATGAGCAGTTCTTC.

This clone was seen once. This rearrangement joins TRBV25-1 to TRBJ1-2, with 10 bases aligning to TRBD1. The V gene's germline CDR1 is MGHDK and CDR2 SYGVNS. Trimming took 7 bases from V and 8 from J; bases not matched to a gene: 10. The CDR3 contains 14 residues. CDR3 sequence reads: CASKSTGTGVGYTF. The CDR3 DNA is TGTGCCAGCAAGAGCACCGGGACAGGGGTAGGCTACACCTTC.

This chain uses TRBV29-1 with TRBJ2-5, with 11 nucleotides matching TRBD1. The length of the CDR3 is 15 residues. With 0 bases clipped from V and 5 bases from J, the junction kept 5 bases outside the gene matches. Germline CDR1 and CDR2: SQVTM and ANQGSEA. The CDR3 is CSVEDMDRGLETQYF. CDR3 in DNA: TGCAGCGTTGAAGATATGGACAGGGGGCTGGAGACCCAGTACTTC.

The rearrangement joins TRBV28 to TRBJ2-2; D may be TRBD1 (5 bases). The CDR3 has 13 amino acids. Germline V gene sequence: CDR1 MDHEN, CDR2 SYDVKM. The germline V and J ends were trimmed by 5 bases and 9 bases, with 13 bases remaining between them. The CDR3 region is CASSLGAGRELFF. CDR3 nucleotide sequence: TGTGCCAGCAGTCTTGGGGCCGGCCGGGAGCTGTTTTTT.

This chain connects TRBV28 to TRBJ2-7; unclear D gene. The CDR3 loop spans 15 amino acids. V was cut by 7 bases and J by 3 bases, with 19 bases left in between. Per germline, CDR1 MDHEN and CDR2 SYDVKM. The CDR3 here is CASTKTRRLFYEQYF. CDR3 sequence (DNA): TGTGCCAGCACCAAGACTCGCAGGTTATTCTACGAGCAGTACTTC.

As DNA, the CDR3 is TGTGCCAGCAGTTCCTGGGCGGGAACAGGAAGATCTAGCACAGATACGCAGTATTTT. It encodes CASSSWAGTGRSSTDTQYF. The V gene is TRBV28, the J gene TRBJ2-3, with D maybe TRBD2 (6 bases). This CDR3 contains 19 residues. Germline V gene data show CDR1 as MDHEN and CDR2 as SYDVKM. Deletions cut 4 bases from V and 0 bases from J, with 23 bases between.

The chain recombines TRBV9 with TRBJ2-3; perhaps D is TRBD1 or TRBD2 (5 bases each). The germline CDR1 and CDR2 sequences are SGDLS and YYNGEE. The CDR3 consists of 16 residues. With 0 bases removed from V and 4 bases from J, the gap between germline ends came to 15 bases. The CDR3 DNA follows: TGTGCCAGCAGCGTAGATGAGGGGCACGCTTCAGATACGCAGTATTTT. Encoded protein: CASSVDEGHASDTQYF.

This sequence joins TRBV30 and TRBJ1-1, with 7 bases fitting TRBD1. Germline V gives CDR1 GTSNPN, CDR2 SVGIG (reference sequence). Unmatched junction bases numbered 4, after V lost 5 bases and J lost 1 base. The CDR3 runs 13 residues. The CDR3: CAWDRVGNTEAFF. The CDR3 DNA reads TGTGCCTGGGACAGGGTCGGGAACACTGAAGCTTTCTTT.

With regard to this clone: Other DNA sequences in the sample encode the same CDR3. The J gene is TRBJ2-7, the V gene TRBV30, with D perhaps being TRBD1 or TRBD2 (6 bases each). Germline loops: CDR1 GTSNPN, CDR2 SVGIG (reference sequence). V was pared by 2 bases and J by 0 bases, with 11 bases between. The CDR3 spans 14 residues. CDR3 nucleotide sequence: TGTGCCTGGAGTCGAGGGGGGTCCTCCTACGAGCAGTACTTC. It codes for CAWSRGGSSYEQYF.

As for this clone: Additional DNA sequences in this sample encode the identical CDR3. This chain joins TRBV4-1 and TRBJ2-2, with D unclear. CDR1 is MGHRA and CDR2 is YSYEKL in the germline V gene. The V and J ends lost 1 base and 5 bases respectively, with 8 bases between them. The CDR3 is made up of 14 amino acids. CDR3: CASSQVSATGELFF. The CDR3 DNA reads as TGCGCCAGCAGCCAAGTCTCTGCAACCGGGGAGCTGTTTTTT.

J is TRBJ1-2 and V is TRBV7-9, with no clear D. The V gene lost 2 bases and the J gene lost 5 bases, with 9 bases spanning the gap. Germline assignment: CDR1 SEHNR and CDR2 FQNEAQ (reference sequence). The CDR3 contains 13 residues. The CDR3: CASSLSAVYGYTF. The CDR3 coding sequence is TGTGCCAGCAGCTTAAGCGCGGTGTATGGCTACACCTTC.

This clone was counted a single time. V usage is TRBV4-1 and J usage is TRBJ1-1; TRBD1 is a possible D gene (5 bases). The germline V gene encodes CDR1 MGHRA and CDR2 YSYEKL. V lost 0 bases and J 1 base, leaving 9 bases between the germline ends. CDR3 size: 15 residues. DNA for the CDR3: TGCGCCAGCAGCCAAGATAGGGGAGGGAACACTGAAGCTTTCTTT. Translation: CASSQDRGGNTEAFF.

The rearrangement joins TRBV7-9 to TRBJ2-1, with TRBD2 matching over 7 bases. With V trimmed by 5 bases and J by 4 bases, 11 bases remained unmatched. The CDR3 extends over 16 amino acids. CDR1 and CDR2 from the germline V gene are SEHNR and FQNEAQ (reference sequence). The CDR3 nucleotides read TGTGCCAGCAGCGGGCGGAGGACTAGTGCGTACAATGAGCAGTTCTTC. Translated: CASSGRRTSAYNEQFF.